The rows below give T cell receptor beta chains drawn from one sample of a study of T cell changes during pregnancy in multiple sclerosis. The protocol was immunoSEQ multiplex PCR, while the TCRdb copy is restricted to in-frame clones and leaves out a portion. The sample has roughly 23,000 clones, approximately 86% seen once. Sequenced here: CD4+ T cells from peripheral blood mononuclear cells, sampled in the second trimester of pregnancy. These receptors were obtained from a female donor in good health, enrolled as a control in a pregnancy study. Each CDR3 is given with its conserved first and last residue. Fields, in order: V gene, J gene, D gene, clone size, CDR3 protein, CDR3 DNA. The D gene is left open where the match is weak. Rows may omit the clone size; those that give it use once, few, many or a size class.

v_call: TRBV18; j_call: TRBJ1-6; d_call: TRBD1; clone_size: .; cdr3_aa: CASSSARRQGNSPLHF; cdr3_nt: TGTGCCAGCTCATCTGCCCGACGACAGGGGAATTCACCCCTCCACTTT
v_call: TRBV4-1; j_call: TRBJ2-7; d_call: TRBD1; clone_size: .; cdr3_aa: CASSPSGGTGGGHEQYF; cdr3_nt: TGCGCCAGCAGCCCCTCAGGGGGTACAGGGGGAGGACACGAGCAGTACTTC
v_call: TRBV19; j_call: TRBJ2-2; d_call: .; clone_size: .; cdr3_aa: CASSTRTDPTGELFF; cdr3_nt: TGTGCCAGTAGTACCCGGACAGACCCCACCGGGGAGCTGTTTTTT
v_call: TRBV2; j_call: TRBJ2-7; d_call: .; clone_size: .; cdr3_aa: CASSEGRGAYYEQYF; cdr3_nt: TGTGCCAGCAGTGAAGGTCGGGGGGCATACTACGAGCAGTACTTC
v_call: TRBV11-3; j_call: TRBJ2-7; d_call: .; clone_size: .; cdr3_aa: CASSLGPGSNYEQYF; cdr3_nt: TGTGCCAGCAGCTTAGGCCCCGGGTCAAACTACGAGCAGTACTTC
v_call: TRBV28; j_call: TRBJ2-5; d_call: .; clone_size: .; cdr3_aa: CASIAGGSLETQYF; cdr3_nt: TGTGCCAGCATAGCAGGGGGGTCCTTGGAGACCCAGTACTTC
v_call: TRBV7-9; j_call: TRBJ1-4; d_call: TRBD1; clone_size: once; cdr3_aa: CASSPNRGDGEKLFF; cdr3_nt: TGTGCCAGCAGCCCCAACAGGGGGGACGGTGAAAAACTGTTTTTT
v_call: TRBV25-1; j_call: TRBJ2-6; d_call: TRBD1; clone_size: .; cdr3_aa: CASGTGSGANVLTF; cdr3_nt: TGTGCCAGCGGGACAGGGTCTGGGGCCAACGTCCTGACTTTC
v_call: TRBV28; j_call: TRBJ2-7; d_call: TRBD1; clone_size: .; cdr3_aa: CASRQQGARTEQYF; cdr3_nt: TGTGCCAGCAGACAACAGGGGGCTCGGACGGAGCAGTACTTC
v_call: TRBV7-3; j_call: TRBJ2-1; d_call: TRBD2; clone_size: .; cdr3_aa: CASSQAGGTYNEQFF; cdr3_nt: TGTGCCAGCAGCCAAGCGGGGGGGACCTACAATGAGCAGTTCTTC
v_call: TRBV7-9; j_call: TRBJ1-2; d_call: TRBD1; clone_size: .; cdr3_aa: CASSHRGQGERGYTF; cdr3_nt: TGTGCCAGCAGCCACAGGGGACAGGGGGAAAGAGGCTACACCTTC
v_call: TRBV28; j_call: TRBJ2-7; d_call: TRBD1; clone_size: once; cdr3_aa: CASSLESTGGFYEQYF; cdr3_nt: TGTGCCAGCAGTTTAGAATCTACAGGGGGGTTTTACGAGCAGTACTTC
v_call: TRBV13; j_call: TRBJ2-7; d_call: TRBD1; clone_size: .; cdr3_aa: CASSDGQGFRSYEQYF; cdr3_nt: TGTGCCAGCAGCGACGGACAGGGGTTCCGCTCCTACGAGCAGTACTTC
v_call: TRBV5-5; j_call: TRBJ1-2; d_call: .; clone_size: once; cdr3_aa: CASSLATGNYGYTF; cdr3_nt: TGTGCCAGCAGCTTAGCGACAGGCAACTATGGCTACACCTTC
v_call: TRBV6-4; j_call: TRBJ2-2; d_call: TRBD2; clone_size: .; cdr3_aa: CASSDSAGGPGELFF; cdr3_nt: TGTGCCAGCAGTGACTCAGCGGGGGGGCCCGGGGAGCTGTTTTTT
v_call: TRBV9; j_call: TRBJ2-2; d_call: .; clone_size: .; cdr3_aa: CASSVTGEGGELFF; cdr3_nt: TGTGCCAGCAGCGTGACAGGGGAGGGCGGGGAGCTGTTTTTT
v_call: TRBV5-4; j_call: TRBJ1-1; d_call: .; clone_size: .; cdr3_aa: CASSTRTGTEAFF; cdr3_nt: TGTGCCAGCAGCACCCGGACTGGCACTGAAGCTTTCTTT
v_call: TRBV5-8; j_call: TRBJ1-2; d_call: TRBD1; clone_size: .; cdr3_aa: CASSSPGQGVNRGYTF; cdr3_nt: TGTGCCAGCAGCTCCCCGGGACAGGGGGTAAACCGGGGCTACACCTTC
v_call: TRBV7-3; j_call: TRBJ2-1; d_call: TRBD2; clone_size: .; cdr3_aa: CASSFGLAGRDEQFF; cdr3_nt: TGTGCCAGCAGCTTCGGGCTAGCGGGGAGGGATGAGCAGTTCTTC
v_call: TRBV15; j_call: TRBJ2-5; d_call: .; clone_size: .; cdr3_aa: CATSRGSRETQYF; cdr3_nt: TGTGCCACCAGCAGAGGTAGTAGAGAGACCCAGTACTTC
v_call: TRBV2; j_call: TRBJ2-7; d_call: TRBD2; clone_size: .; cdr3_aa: CASREASGGGYEQYF; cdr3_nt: TGTGCCAGCAGGGAAGCTAGCGGGGGGGGCTACGAGCAGTACTTC
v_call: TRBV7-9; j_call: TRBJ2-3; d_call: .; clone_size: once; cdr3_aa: CASSLDLTSPLTDTQYF; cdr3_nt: TGTGCCAGCAGCTTAGACCTTACTAGTCCACTCACAGATACGCAGTATTTT
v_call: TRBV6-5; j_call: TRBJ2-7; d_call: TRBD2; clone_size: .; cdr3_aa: CASSYITSGRSYEQYF; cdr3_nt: TGTGCCAGCAGTTACATTACTAGCGGGAGGTCCTACGAGCAGTACTTC
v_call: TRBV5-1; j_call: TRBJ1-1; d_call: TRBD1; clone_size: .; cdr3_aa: CASSLGTGVNTEAFF; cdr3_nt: TGCGCCAGCAGCTTGGGGACAGGGGTGAACACTGAAGCTTTCTTT
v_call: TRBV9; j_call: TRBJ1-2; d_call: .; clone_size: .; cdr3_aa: CASSDNQF; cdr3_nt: TGTGCCAGCAGCGACAATCAGTTC
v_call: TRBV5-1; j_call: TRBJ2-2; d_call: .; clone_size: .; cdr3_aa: CASSLQRTYTGELFF; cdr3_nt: TGCGCCAGCAGCTTGCAGCGTACGTACACCGGGGAGCTGTTTTTT
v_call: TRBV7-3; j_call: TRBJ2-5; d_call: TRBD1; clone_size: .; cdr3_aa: CASSLTAGTVETQYF; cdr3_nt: TGTGCCAGCAGCTTAACGGCCGGGACAGTAGAGACCCAGTACTTC
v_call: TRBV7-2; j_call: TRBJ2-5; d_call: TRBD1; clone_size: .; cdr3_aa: CASSISGTEVETQYF; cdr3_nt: TGTGCCAGCAGCATCTCCGGGACAGAAGTGGAGACCCAGTACTTC
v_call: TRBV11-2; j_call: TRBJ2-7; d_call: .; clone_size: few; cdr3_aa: CASSSGLEQYF; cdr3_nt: TGTGCCAGCAGTTCGGGTCTCGAGCAGTACTTC
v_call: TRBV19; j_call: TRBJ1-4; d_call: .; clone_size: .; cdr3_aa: CASSIESGVGEKLFF; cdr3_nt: TGTGCCAGTAGTATAGAATCGGGGGTCGGAGAAAAACTGTTTTTT
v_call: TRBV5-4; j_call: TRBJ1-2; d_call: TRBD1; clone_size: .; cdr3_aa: CASTQPGQNYGYTF; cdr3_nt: TGTGCCAGCACCCAACCGGGACAGAACTATGGCTACACCTTC
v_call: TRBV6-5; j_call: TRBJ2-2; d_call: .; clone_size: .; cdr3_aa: CASSYSNGAIGELFF; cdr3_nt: TGTGCCAGCAGTTACTCGAATGGGGCTATCGGGGAGCTGTTTTTT
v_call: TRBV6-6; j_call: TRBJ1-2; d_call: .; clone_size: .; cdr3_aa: CASSSWTPRIYGYTF; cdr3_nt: TGTGCCAGCAGTTCATGGACACCCCGGATCTATGGCTACACCTTC
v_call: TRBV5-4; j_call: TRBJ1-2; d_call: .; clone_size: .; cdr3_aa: CASSLTNSGNYGYTF; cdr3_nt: TGTGCCAGCAGCTTGACAAACTCAGGGAACTATGGCTACACCTTC
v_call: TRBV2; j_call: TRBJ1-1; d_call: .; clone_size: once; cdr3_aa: CASSEALRAGNTEAFF; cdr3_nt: TGTGCCAGCAGTGAAGCGCTTCGTGCCGGGAACACTGAAGCTTTCTTT
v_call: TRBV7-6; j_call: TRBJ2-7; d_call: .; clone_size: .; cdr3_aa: CASSLQGGDEQYF; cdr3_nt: TGTGCCAGCAGCTTACAGGGAGGAGACGAGCAGTACTTC
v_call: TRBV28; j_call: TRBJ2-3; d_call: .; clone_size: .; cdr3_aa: CASSLMVVGDTQYF; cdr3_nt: TGTGCCAGCAGTTTGATGGTAGTTGGAGATACGCAGTATTTT